What follows are 21 T cell receptor beta chains derived from one specimen sequenced in a study of vaccination effects on CD4 cells after COVID-19. Produced via immunoSEQ multiplex PCR; TCRdb's table is partial and in-frame only. The table records about 45,000 clones, 75% of them present only once. Within the ViraFEST assay, antigen-specific CD4+ T cells underwent expansion with viral peptide pools prior to sequencing. Cells that had been cultured for 10 days were the source of isolated CD4+ T cells. PCR confirmed that the person was infected with SARS-CoV-2 between March and December 2020. Their antigens are not known. The starting material was CD4+ T cells from PBMCs cultured with a peptide pool, obtained before COVID-19 vaccination. These receptors originate from a human donor who had a prior SARS-CoV-2 infection.

J is TRBJ2-5 and V is TRBV11-2; D uncertain. Trimming took 0 bases from V and 0 from J, leaving 8 bases between them. Germline V gene sequence: CDR1 SGHAT, CDR2 FQNNGV. The CDR3 has 15 residues. In DNA form, the CDR3 reads TGTGCCAGCAGCTTAGAGTGGCCGTACCAAGAGACCCAGTACTTC. It encodes CASSLEWPYQETQYF.

This sequence joins TRBV28 and TRBJ2-7; possible D gene TRBD2, 6 bases. The germline CDR1 and CDR2 sequences are MDHEN and SYDVKM. CDR3 length: 12 amino acids. Trimming left V 5 bases short and J 5 bases short, with 10 bases between. CDR3 bases: TGTGCCAGCAGTCAGACGGGGGACGAGCAGTACTTC. This gives the protein CASSQTGDEQYF. Variable domain in full (rest from reference TRBV28 and TRBJ2-7): DVKVTQSSRYLVKRTGEKVFLECVQDMDHENMFWYRQDPGLGLRLIYFSYDVKMKEKGDIPEGYSVSREKKERFSLILESASTNQTSMYLCASSQTGDEQYFGPGTRLTVT.

This clone occurred once. The V call is TRBV18, the J call TRBJ2-7; perhaps TRBD1 as D (6 bases). There are 13 residues in the CDR3. Germline V gene data show CDR1 as KGHSH and CDR2 as LQKENI. V was pared by 2 bases and J by 2 bases, with 7 bases between. CDR3: CASSPAGAYEQYF. CDR3 DNA sequence: TGTGCCAGCTCACCAGCAGGGGCCTACGAGCAGTACTTC. The whole variable domain, filled in from reference TRBV18 and TRBJ2-7, reads NAGVMQNPRHLVRRRGQEARLRCSPMKGHSHVYWYRQLPEEGLKFMVYLQKENIIDESGMPKERFSAEFPKEGPSILRIQQVVRGDSAAYFCASSPAGAYEQYFGPGTRLTVT.

V usage is TRBV11-3 and J usage is TRBJ2-3, with D perhaps matching TRBD2 (6 bases). V lost 6 bases, J lost 2 bases, and 12 bases lay in between. Germline V gene lookup returns CDR1 SGHNT and CDR2 YENEEA. The CDR3 length is 14 residues. CDR3 DNA: TGTGCCAGCAGTTCAGGAGGGTTCACAGATACGCAGTATTTT. Translated, it gives CASSSGGFTDTQYF.

The J gene is TRBJ2-2, the V gene TRBV11-3, with D uncertain. CDR1 is SGHNT, CDR2 YENEEA, per germline. V lost 2 bases and J 2 bases, leaving 6 bases between the germline ends. CDR3 size: 14 residues. CDR3 residues: CASSLSRNTGELFF. The CDR3 DNA follows: TGTGCCAGCAGCTTAAGCAGAAACACCGGGGAGCTGTTTTTT.

V usage is TRBV5-4 and J usage is TRBJ2-2; perhaps TRBD2 as D (6 bases). CDR1 and CDR2 from the germline V gene are SGHNT and YYREEE (reference sequence). CDR3 size: 14 residues. Trimming took off 4 bases at V and 2 bases at J, with 9 bases between the two ends. CDR3 nucleotide sequence: TGTGCCAGCAGCCCGGGGGTAAACACCGGGGAGCTGTTTTTT. Translating it yields CASSPGVNTGELFF.

The chain uses TRBV18 and TRBJ1-2, with a possible D match to TRBD1 (5 bases). The ends were cut back, 2 bases at V and 6 bases at J, with 13 bases in the middle. The germline V gene has CDR1 KGHSH and CDR2 LQKENI. The CDR3 length is 14 residues. CDR3 bases: TGTGCCAGCTCACCATTTTCCAGGGATCATGGCTACACCTTC. Its translation: CASSPFSRDHGYTF.

The rearrangement uses TRBV2 and TRBJ1-4; D not certain. The length of the CDR3 is 13 residues. Trimming pared 5 bases from V and 8 bases from J, leaving 12 bases between. CDR1 and CDR2 from the germline V gene are SNHLY and FYNNEI. CDR3 loop: CASSKGFGEKLFF. DNA for the CDR3: TGTGCCAGCAGTAAAGGGTTTGGGGAAAAACTGTTTTTT. Full variable domain (rest looked up from reference TRBV2 and TRBJ1-4): EPEVTQTPSHQVTQMGQEVILRCVPISNHLYFYWYRQILGQKVEFLVSFYNNEISEKSEIFDDQFSVERPDGSNFTLKIRSTKLEDSAMYFCASSKGFGEKLFFGSGTQLSVL.

The genes are TRBV19 and TRBJ2-3; 11 bases line up with TRBD1. The CDR3 is made up of 14 amino acids. The junction had 5 bases not matched to a gene; V was cut back by 8 bases and J by 4 bases. Germline lookup yields CDR1 LNHDA and CDR2 SQIVND (reference sequence). The CDR3 DNA follows: TGTGCCAGTCGGGACAGGGGGAGTTCAGATACGCAGTATTTT. Residues: CASRDRGSSDTQYF.

J is TRBJ1-6 and V is TRBV23-1; tentative D call: TRBD1 (6 bases). TRBV23-1 is marked as an open reading frame, function uncertain. CDR3 length: 16 residues. Trimming took off 2 bases at V and 4 bases at J, with 12 bases between the two ends. This CDR3 is CASSQRGDTYNSPLHF. The CDR3 region has the DNA TGCGCCAGCAGTCAAAGGGGGGACACATATAATTCACCCCTCCACTTT.

The V and J genes are TRBV4-3 and TRBJ2-3; no clear D. The germline V gene has CDR1 LGHNA and CDR2 YSLEER. The length of the CDR3 is 13 residues. The germline V and J ends were trimmed by 3 bases and 6 bases, with 10 bases remaining between them. This chain's CDR3 is CASSQGKRDTQYF. The DNA for the CDR3 is TGCGCCAGCAGCCAGGGGAAGCGTGATACGCAGTATTTT.

The table lists this clone with a few counts. The rearrangement joins TRBV10-1 to TRBJ1-1, with 7 positions matching TRBD1. This CDR3 is built from 18 residues. In germline, CDR1 is WNHNN, CDR2 SYGVQD (reference sequence). The junction had 12 bases not matched to a gene; V was cut back by 1 base and J by 1 base. The CDR3 sequence: CASSELNSPGGSNTEAFF. CDR3 DNA sequence: TGCGCCAGCAGTGAGTTAAACAGCCCAGGGGGTTCGAACACTGAAGCTTTCTTT.

This sequence joins TRBV5-1 and TRBJ2-3, with D uncertain. The CDR3 extends over 14 amino acids. V was clipped by 0 bases and J by 0 bases, with 5 bases between them. CDR1 and CDR2 (germline): SGHRS, YFSETQ. The CDR3 DNA reads TGCGCCAGCAGCTTGGCAACTAGCACAGATACGCAGTATTTT. Translating it yields CASSLATSTDTQYF. The whole variable domain, filled in from reference TRBV5-1 and TRBJ2-3, reads KAGVTQTPRYLIKTRGQQVTLSCSPISGHRSVSWYQQTPGQGLQFLFEYFSETQRNKGNFPGRFSGRQFSNSRSEMNVSTLELGDSALYLCASSLATSTDTQYFGPGTRLTVL.

The chain links TRBV5-1 to TRBJ1-4; tentatively, D is TRBD1 (6 bases). V lost 5 bases and J lost 0, with 8 bases in between. Germline loops: CDR1 SGHRS, CDR2 YFSETQ. The CDR3 covers 14 residues. CDR3 nucleotide sequence: TGCGCCAGCAGACCAGGGGCAACTAATGAAAAACTGTTTTTT. This sequence encodes CASRPGATNEKLFF. Full variable domain (remainder filled in from reference TRBV5-1 and TRBJ1-4): KAGVTQTPRYLIKTRGQQVTLSCSPISGHRSVSWYQQTPGQGLQFLFEYFSETQRNKGNFPGRFSGRQFSNSRSEMNVSTLELGDSALYLCASRPGATNEKLFFGSGTQLSVL.

This clone has only a few counts. The chain recombines TRBV2 with TRBJ1-1; 9 bases agree with TRBD1. Germline V lookup: CDR1 SNHLY, CDR2 FYNNEI. This CDR3 comprises 12 residues. J gave up 6 bases and V 5 bases, and 1 base lay outside the gene matches. CDR3 residues: CASSRQGAEAFF. DNA of the CDR3: TGTGCCAGCAGTCGACAGGGGGCTGAAGCTTTCTTT.

The chain joins TRBV5-1 to TRBJ2-3; 9 bases map to TRBD2. V was pared by 3 bases and J by 1 base, with 6 bases of the junction left unmatched. The CDR3 has 16 amino acids. The germline V gene encodes CDR1 SGHRS and CDR2 YFSETQ. The CDR3 sequence is CASSSLAGVGTDTQYF. The DNA of the CDR3 is TGCGCCAGCAGCTCCTTAGCGGGAGTTGGCACAGATACGCAGTATTTT.

This clone was counted at least ten times. The chain uses TRBV5-1 and TRBJ2-2, with D perhaps TRBD1 (7 bases). Germline V gene sequence: CDR1 SGHRS, CDR2 YFSETQ. The CDR3 has 15 amino acids. The ends were cut back, 4 bases at V and 7 bases at J, with 17 bases in the middle. This chain's CDR3 is CASSQLTGEVGELFF. The CDR3 bases are TGCGCCAGCAGCCAACTTACAGGGGAGGTCGGGGAGCTGTTTTTT.

The rearrangement uses TRBV14 and TRBJ2-7; TRBD2 might be the D (6 bases). Per germline, CDR1 SGHDN and CDR2 FVKESK. The CDR3 covers 15 residues. Trimming cost V 1 base and J 3 bases, with 13 bases left between them. The CDR3 sequence is CASSQGRDVIYEQYF. The CDR3, as DNA: TGTGCCAGCAGCCAAGGGCGGGACGTCATCTACGAGCAGTACTTC.

The chain couples TRBV5-1 to TRBJ1-1; 11 nucleotides line up with TRBD1. This CDR3 has 15 residues. Per the germline V gene, CDR1 is SGHRS and CDR2 is YFSETQ. With 9 bases clipped from V and 7 bases from J, the junction kept 14 bases outside the gene matches. As DNA, the CDR3 is TGCGCCATCGGGTTCCGGGACAGGGGGGTCGGTGAAGCTTTCTTT. This encodes CAIGFRDRGVGEAFF.

The chain links TRBV14 to TRBJ2-3; no firm D call. V lost 1 base and J 6 bases, leaving 14 bases between the germline ends. CDR3 size: 15 residues. Germline V gives CDR1 SGHDN, CDR2 FVKESK. The CDR3 sequence: CASSQVGVFPDTQYF. CDR3 DNA sequence: TGTGCCAGCAGCCAAGTCGGAGTTTTTCCCGATACGCAGTATTTT.

The chain is built from TRBV20-1 and TRBJ2-3; 9 bases align to TRBD2. The CDR3 runs to 15 residues. The trim removed 3 bases at V and 2 bases at J, leaving 6 bases unmatched. Germline assignment: CDR1 DFQATT and CDR2 SNEGSKA (reference sequence). CDR3 loop: CSASSAGGPTDTQYF. The CDR3 bases are TGCAGTGCTAGTTCGGCGGGAGGGCCCACAGATACGCAGTATTTT.